This TCR beta chain was identified during a study of T-cell reconstitution after alpha-beta-depleted transplantation in children. This clonotype was counted between two and nine times. The authors prepared the TCRbeta library with unique molecular identifiers. TCRdb re-analysed the PCR reads in MiXCR, keeping a single row per CDR3 protein. The data show 600,000 to 700,000 distinct CDR3 sequences, roughly 15% seen once. Germline V gene lookup returns CDR1 MNHEY and CDR2 SVGAGI. With 3 bases removed from V and 5 bases from J, the gap between germline ends came to 16 bases. The CDR3 has 15 residues. The material was PBMCs from the stem cell graft donor, obtained from the stem cell graft. The V and J genes are TRBV6-5 and TRBJ1-2; D gene unclear. This TCR came from a human donor who donated a stem cell graft to a child with acute myeloid leukemia. CDR3 DNA: TGTGCCAGCAGTTATTCCGCTCCCCCGGCATATGGCTACACCTTC. Its translation: CASSYSAPPAYGYTF.